The next 27 T cell receptor beta chains were all read from a single sample in a study of CD8+ T cells in alopecia areata. Once RNA had been extracted, it was reverse transcribed into cDNA to act as the sequencing template. The table came from immunoSEQ multiplex PCR; TCRdb's copy has only in-frame clones and leaves some out. Among some 170,000 clones listed, around 71% were seen once. The sequencing here drew on CD8+ T cells sorted from blood, taken at week 0. Receptors originate from a human donor with alopecia areata.

This clone was counted between two and nine times. V is TRBV5-1 and J is TRBJ1-1; TRBD1 aligns across 9 bases. Germline V gene sequence: CDR1 SGHRS, CDR2 YFSETQ. This CDR3 region has 16 residues. The V segment lost 3 bases and the J segment 7 bases; nucleotides outside the gene matches: 13. The CDR3 DNA reads as TGCGCCAGCAGCTCTTTTACCTCCGGGACAGGGCGTGAAGCTTTCTTT. Its translation: CASSSFTSGTGREAFF.

The CDR3 nucleotides read TGTGCCAGCAGTTACGGGACCCCTGAAGCTTTCTTT. The encoded protein is CASSYGTPEAFF. This chain joins TRBV6-5 and TRBJ1-1; tentative D call: TRBD1 (5 bases). With 2 bases removed from V and 6 bases from J, the gap between germline ends came to 7 bases. The CDR3 covers 12 residues. The germline V gene encodes CDR1 MNHEY and CDR2 SVGAGI.

The V gene is TRBV6-5, the J gene TRBJ2-3; D call uncertain. This CDR3 is 14 amino acids long. CDR1 and CDR2 (germline): MNHEY, SVGAGI. The V and J ends lost 3 bases and 0 bases respectively, with 7 bases between them. CDR3 amino acids: CASSYRFSTDTQYF. The DNA of the CDR3 is TGTGCCAGCAGTTATCGGTTTAGCACAGATACGCAGTATTTT.

In regard to this clone: The sample carries other DNA sequences with the same CDR3. This rearrangement joins TRBV9 to TRBJ1-5; D uncertain. The V gene lost 2 bases and the J gene lost 0 bases, with 6 bases spanning the gap. This CDR3 spans 14 amino acids. CDR1 is SGDLS and CDR2 is YYNGEE in the germline V gene. DNA of the CDR3: TGTGCCAGCAGCGTTGGGGATAGCAATCAGCCCCAGCATTTT. This translates into CASSVGDSNQPQHF. The whole variable domain, filled in from reference TRBV9 and TRBJ1-5, reads DSGVTQTPKHLITATGQRVTLRCSPRSGDLSVYWYQQSLDQGLQFLIQYYNGEERAKGNILERFSAQQFPDLHSELNLSSLELGDSALYFCASSVGDSNQPQHFGDGTRLSIL.

The genes are TRBV27 and TRBJ2-5; 9 nucleotides line up with TRBD1. Losses at the gene ends were 2 bases for V and 5 bases for J; bases not matched to a gene: 21. Germline CDR1 MNHEY, CDR2 SMNVEV (reference sequence). The CDR3 runs to 20 residues. CDR3 loop: CASSLQYIDTGTGIRETQYF. The CDR3 region has the DNA TGTGCCAGCAGTTTACAGTATATCGACACCGGGACAGGGATTCGGGAGACCCAGTACTTC.

In this sample, this clone turned up a few times. The chain is built from TRBV27 and TRBJ2-5, with D perhaps TRBD1 (6 bases). V lost 3 bases and J 3 bases, leaving 14 bases between the germline ends. From germline, CDR1 is MNHEY and CDR2 SMNVEV (reference sequence). The CDR3 covers 15 residues. DNA for the CDR3: TGTGCCAGCAGTTTGAAGCCATCAGGGGAAGAGACCCAGTACTTC. Encoded protein: CASSLKPSGEETQYF.

The chain uses TRBV25-1 and TRBJ2-6; D remains unclear. V dropped 6 bases and J dropped 2 bases, with 8 bases sitting between them. The CDR3 totals 14 residues. Germline lookup yields CDR1 MGHDK and CDR2 SYGVNS. Here the CDR3 reads CASRPEPGANVLTF. CDR3 sequence (DNA): TGTGCCAGCAGGCCGGAGCCTGGGGCCAACGTCCTGACTTTC.

This chain links TRBV30 with TRBJ1-1; D gene uncertain. This CDR3 has 10 residues. The V and J ends lost 2 bases and 6 bases respectively, with 4 bases between them. Germline V gene sequence: CDR1 GTSNPN, CDR2 SVGIG (reference sequence). CDR3 in amino acids: CAWSSSEAFF. The CDR3 nucleotides read TGTGCCTGGAGTTCCTCTGAAGCTTTCTTT.

The V gene is TRBV10-2, the J gene TRBJ2-5, with 7 bases that match TRBD1. CDR3 size: 16 residues. V shed 2 bases and J 3 bases; nucleotides not matched to a gene: 9. Germline-derived CDR1 and CDR2 are WSHSY and SAAADI. This CDR3 is CASSERTGTEKETQYF. The CDR3 DNA follows: TGCGCCAGCAGTGAGAGAACCGGGACAGAGAAAGAGACCCAGTACTTC.

In nucleotides, the CDR3 is TGTGCCAGCAGCGTAGGGGGCGTCCTGACTTTC. This sequence encodes CASSVGGVLTF. The V gene is TRBV9, the J gene TRBJ2-6, with D unclear. The CDR3 runs to 11 residues. Germline values: CDR1 SGDLS, CDR2 YYNGEE. Trimming pared 0 bases from V and 12 bases from J, leaving 4 bases between.

As to this clone: Other DNA sequences in this sample translate to the same CDR3. This chain links TRBV9 with TRBJ1-1, with a possible D match to TRBD1 (5 bases). The V end was cut by 3 bases, the J end by 1 base, with 7 bases between. The CDR3 length is 13 residues. The germline CDR1 and CDR2 sequences are SGDLS and YYNGEE. The CDR3 reads CASSGQGNTEAFF. In DNA form, the CDR3 reads TGTGCCAGCAGCGGTCAGGGGAACACTGAAGCTTTCTTT.

The V call is TRBV11-2, the J call TRBJ2-7, with D unresolved. Trimming pared 5 bases from V and 4 bases from J, leaving 12 bases between. The CDR3 contains 13 residues. Germline CDR1 SGHAT, CDR2 FQNNGV. CDR3 sequence: CASSPGLVYEQYF. The CDR3 DNA reads as TGTGCCAGCAGCCCGGGCCTAGTGTACGAGCAGTACTTC. Full variable domain (rest looked up from reference TRBV11-2 and TRBJ2-7): EAGVAQSPRYKIIEKRQSVAFWCNPISGHATLYWYQQILGQGPKLLIQFQNNGVVDDSQLPKDRFSAERLKGVDSTLKIQPAKLEDSAVYLCASSPGLVYEQYFGPGTRLTVT.

There are a few counts of this clone. J is TRBJ2-1 and V is TRBV9, with TRBD1 identical over 8 bases. The CDR3 loop spans 14 amino acids. Germline assignment: CDR1 SGDLS and CDR2 YYNGEE. The V gene end was trimmed by 6 bases and the J gene end by 6 bases; junction bases not matched to a gene: 8. For the CDR3, the DNA is TGTGCCAGCACGTCCCGGACAGGGCGCAATGAGCAGTTCTTC. Translated, it gives CASTSRTGRNEQFF. Looking up the rest from reference TRBV9 and TRBJ2-1 gives the full variable domain: DSGVTQTPKHLITATGQRVTLRCSPRSGDLSVYWYQQSLDQGLQFLIQYYNGEERAKGNILERFSAQQFPDLHSELNLSSLELGDSALYFCASTSRTGRNEQFFGPGTRLTVL.

The chain employs TRBV5-1 and TRBJ2-3; D gene ambiguous. The length of the CDR3 is 13 residues. V lost 0 bases and J lost 6, with 8 bases in between. Germline V gene lookup returns CDR1 SGHRS and CDR2 YFSETQ. CDR3 DNA: TGCGCCAGCAGCTTGGTATGGGCGGATACGCAGTATTTT. It specifies CASSLVWADTQYF.

The chain employs TRBV28 and TRBJ2-3; D not resolved. Germline V lookup: CDR1 MDHEN, CDR2 SYDVKM. This CDR3 comprises 13 residues. Trimming took 3 bases from V and 3 from J, leaving 7 bases between them. In DNA, the CDR3 is TGTGCCAGCAGTTTGGAAGGAACAGATACGCAGTATTTT. Amino acid sequence: CASSLEGTDTQYF.

This clone was found once. V and J are TRBV11-2 and TRBJ2-7, with D perhaps TRBD2 (5 bases). Deletions cut 2 bases from V and 4 bases from J, with 12 bases between. The CDR3 spans 14 residues. Germline CDR1 is SGHAT and CDR2 is FQNNGV. The DNA of the CDR3 is TGTGCCAGCAGCTTAATCTCACGGGGTTACGAGCAGTACTTC. Translating it yields CASSLISRGYEQYF.

The gene calls are TRBV30 and TRBJ1-1; the D is unclear. V lost 5 bases to trimming and J lost 4 bases, with 8 bases between them. Germline lookup yields CDR1 GTSNPN and CDR2 SVGIG (reference sequence). CDR3 size: 11 residues. CDR3: CAWGGGTEAFF. The CDR3 bases are TGTGCCTGGGGCGGCGGCACTGAAGCTTTCTTT.

The rearrangement uses TRBV6-1 and TRBJ2-7; 8 nucleotides align to TRBD1. In germline, CDR1 is MNHNS, CDR2 SASEGT. The CDR3 sequence is 12 residues long. The J segment lost 3 bases and the V segment lost 8 bases, leaving 3 bases of the junction unmatched. The DNA for the CDR3 is TGTGCCAGCGACAGGGGAGGCTACGAGCAGTACTTC. Residues: CASDRGGYEQYF.

This sequence joins TRBV2 and TRBJ1-1; the D is unclear. CDR1 is SNHLY, CDR2 FYNNEI, per germline. Trimming pared 3 bases from V and 7 bases from J, leaving 15 bases between. The CDR3 runs 14 residues. The CDR3 bases are TGTGCCAGCAGTGATACCCTTGGGAAGGGTGAAGCTTTCTTT. Translation: CASSDTLGKGEAFF. The whole variable domain, filled in from reference TRBV2 and TRBJ1-1, reads EPEVTQTPSHQVTQMGQEVILRCVPISNHLYFYWYRQILGQKVEFLVSFYNNEISEKSEIFDDQFSVERPDGSNFTLKIRSTKLEDSAMYFCASSDTLGKGEAFFGQGTRLTVV.

This chain joins TRBV30 and TRBJ2-3; the match to TRBD1 covers 11 bases. The CDR3 totals 12 residues. Germline CDR1 is GTSNPN and CDR2 is SVGIG (reference sequence). CDR3 coding DNA: TGTGCAGGGACAGGGGGAACAGATACGCAGTATTTT. It specifies CAGTGGTDTQYF.

In DNA form, the CDR3 reads TGTGCCAGCAGCCCACTTTTCGGGCCGCTCCGAAACTATGGCTACACCTTC. Protein: CASSPLFGPLRNYGYTF. The V call is TRBV7-2, the J call TRBJ1-2; D unclear. Germline V lookup: CDR1 SGHTA, CDR2 FQGNSA. V gave up 5 bases and J gave up 2 bases, with 21 bases separating them. The CDR3 consists of 17 residues.

CDR3 residues: CAISGTDTDTQYF. The CDR3 DNA sequence: TGTGCCATCAGTGGGACAGACACAGATACGCAGTATTTT. The chain uses TRBV10-3 and TRBJ2-3; D possibly corresponds to TRBD1 (6 bases). There are 13 residues in the CDR3. Trimming took off 4 bases at V and 2 bases at J, with 7 bases between the two ends. Germline loops: CDR1 ENHRY, CDR2 SYGVKD.

A note on this clone: This same CDR3 is encoded by further DNA sequences in the sample. The gene calls are TRBV9 and TRBJ2-1; D not certain. CDR1 is SGDLS and CDR2 is YYNGEE in the germline V gene. V lost 1 base and J lost 5, with 4 bases in between. The CDR3 is 12 residues long. CDR3 nucleotide sequence: TGTGCCAGCAGCGTAACTAACAATGAGCAGTTCTTC. Amino acid sequence: CASSVTNNEQFF.

DNA for the CDR3: TGTGCCAGCAGCTTATATCAATATAACTATGGCTACACCTTC. This translates into CASSLYQYNYGYTF. This chain joins TRBV7-9 and TRBJ1-2; D is uncertain. The CDR3 consists of 14 residues. Trimming cost V 2 bases and J 1 base, with 8 bases left between them. Germline CDR1 is SEHNR and CDR2 is FQNEAQ (reference sequence).

The genes are TRBV7-2 and TRBJ2-7; 9 nucleotides line up with TRBD1. The CDR3 sequence is 14 residues long. The germline V gene encodes CDR1 SGHTA and CDR2 FQGNSA. V gave up 5 bases and J gave up 0 bases; unmatched junction bases: 2. The CDR3 region has the DNA TGTGCCAGCAGCCTGACAGGGGGCTCCTACGAGCAGTACTTC. As protein: CASSLTGGSYEQYF. The variable domain in full, with the rest retrieved from reference TRBV7-2 and TRBJ2-7, is GAGVSQSPSNKVTEKGKDVELRCDPISGHTALYWYRQSLGQGLEFLIYFQGNSAPDKSGLPSDRFSAERTGGSVSTLTIQRTQQEDSAVYLCASSLTGGSYEQYFGPGTRLTVT.

The CDR3 loop is CASRATGTINYGYTF. CDR3 coding DNA: TGTGCCAGCAGAGCAACAGGGACGATTAACTATGGCTACACCTTC. V is TRBV2 and J is TRBJ1-2, with a possible D match to TRBD1 (6 bases). CDR1 SNHLY and CDR2 FYNNEI come from the germline V gene. CDR3 length: 15 residues. V was cut by 6 bases and J by 1 base, with 15 bases left in between.

This chain joins TRBV29-1 and TRBJ2-7, with 8 nucleotides matching TRBD1. With V trimmed by 3 bases and J by 0 bases, 7 bases remained unmatched. The CDR3 extends over 15 amino acids. Germline CDR1 is SQVTM and CDR2 is ANQGSEA. CDR3 loop: CSVEGTGTGSYEQYF. The CDR3 DNA reads TGCAGCGTTGAGGGGACGGGGACAGGCTCCTACGAGCAGTACTTC.